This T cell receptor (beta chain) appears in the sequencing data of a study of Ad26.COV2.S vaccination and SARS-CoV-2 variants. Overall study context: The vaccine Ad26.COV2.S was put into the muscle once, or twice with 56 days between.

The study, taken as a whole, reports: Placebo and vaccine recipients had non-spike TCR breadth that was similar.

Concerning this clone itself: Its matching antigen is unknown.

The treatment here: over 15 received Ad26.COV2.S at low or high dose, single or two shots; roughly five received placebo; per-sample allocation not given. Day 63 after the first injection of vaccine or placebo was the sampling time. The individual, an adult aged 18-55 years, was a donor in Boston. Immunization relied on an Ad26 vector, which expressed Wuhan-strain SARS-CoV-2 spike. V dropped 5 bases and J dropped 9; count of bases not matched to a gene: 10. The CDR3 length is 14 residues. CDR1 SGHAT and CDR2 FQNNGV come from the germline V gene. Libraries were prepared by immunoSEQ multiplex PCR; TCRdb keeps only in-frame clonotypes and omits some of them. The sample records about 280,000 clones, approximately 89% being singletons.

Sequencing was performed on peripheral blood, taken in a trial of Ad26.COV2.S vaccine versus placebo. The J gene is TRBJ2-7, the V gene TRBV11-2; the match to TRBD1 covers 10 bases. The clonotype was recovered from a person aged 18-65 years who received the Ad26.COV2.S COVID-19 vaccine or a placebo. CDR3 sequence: CASSLGQGGRRQYF. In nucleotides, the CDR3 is TGTGCCAGCAGCCTCGGACAGGGGGGAAGGAGGCAGTACTTC.